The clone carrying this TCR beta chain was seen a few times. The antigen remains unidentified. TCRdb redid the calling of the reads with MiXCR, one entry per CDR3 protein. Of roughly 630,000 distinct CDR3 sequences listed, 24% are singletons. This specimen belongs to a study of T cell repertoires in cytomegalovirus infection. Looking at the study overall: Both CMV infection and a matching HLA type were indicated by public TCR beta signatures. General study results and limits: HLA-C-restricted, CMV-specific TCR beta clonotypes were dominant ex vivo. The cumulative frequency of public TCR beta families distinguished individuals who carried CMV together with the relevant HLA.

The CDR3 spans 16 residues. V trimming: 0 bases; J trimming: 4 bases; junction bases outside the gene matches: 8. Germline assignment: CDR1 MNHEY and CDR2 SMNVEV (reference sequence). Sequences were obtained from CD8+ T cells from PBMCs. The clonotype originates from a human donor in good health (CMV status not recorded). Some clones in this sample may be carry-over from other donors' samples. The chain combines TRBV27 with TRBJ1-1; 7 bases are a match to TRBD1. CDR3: CASSLSERPGGTEAFF. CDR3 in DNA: TGTGCCAGCAGTTTATCGGAGCGGCCAGGGGGCACTGAAGCTTTCTTT.